Included here is one T cell receptor (beta chain) sequence, with context. The antigen is unknown. Primers for the PCR totalled 60 Vbeta and 13 Jbeta. Generated by immunoSEQ multiplex PCR, the TCRdb table keeps only in-frame clones and is missing some. The sample lists about 120,000 clones; 65% to 80% were seen once. The data were taken from a study of cytomegalovirus exposure and HLA in healthy donors. General observations from the study: With further analysis later on, most CMV-associated TCR beta chains appeared HLA-restricted. The Asian-associated ancestry cluster reportedly had fewer N-insertions than the approximately 670-donor mean in a later analysis.

The germline V and J ends were trimmed by 4 bases and 3 bases, with 11 bases remaining between them. The CDR3 totals 14 residues. Germline loops: CDR1 SGHTS, CDR2 YDEGEE. Sequenced sample: PBMCs. The chain carries TRBV5-8 and TRBJ1-3; D is possibly TRBD1 (5 bases). The receptor was isolated from a woman aged 40 to 49 in good health and CMV-seropositive. The CDR3 sequence is CASSRQGSGNTIYF. In DNA, the CDR3 is TGTGCCAGCAGCCGGCAGGGAAGTGGAAACACCATATATTTT. Drawing the rest from reference TRBV5-8 and TRBJ1-3, the complete variable domain is EAGVTQSPTHLIKTRGQQATLRCSPISGHTSVYWYQQALGLGLQFLLWYDEGEERNRGNFPPRFSGRQFPNYSSELNVNALELEDSALYLCASSRQGSGNTIYFGEGSWLTVV.